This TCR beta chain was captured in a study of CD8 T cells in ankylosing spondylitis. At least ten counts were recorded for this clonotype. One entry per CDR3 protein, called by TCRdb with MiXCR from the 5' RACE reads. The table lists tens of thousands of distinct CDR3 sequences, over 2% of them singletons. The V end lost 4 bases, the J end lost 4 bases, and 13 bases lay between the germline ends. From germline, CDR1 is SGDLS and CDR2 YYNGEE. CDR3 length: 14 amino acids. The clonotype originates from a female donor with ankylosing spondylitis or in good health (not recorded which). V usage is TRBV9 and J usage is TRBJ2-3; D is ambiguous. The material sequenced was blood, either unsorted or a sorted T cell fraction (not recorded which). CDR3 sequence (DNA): TGTGCCAGCAGCTCCCGACTGCACCCAGATACGCAGTATTTT. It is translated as CASSSRLHPDTQYF.